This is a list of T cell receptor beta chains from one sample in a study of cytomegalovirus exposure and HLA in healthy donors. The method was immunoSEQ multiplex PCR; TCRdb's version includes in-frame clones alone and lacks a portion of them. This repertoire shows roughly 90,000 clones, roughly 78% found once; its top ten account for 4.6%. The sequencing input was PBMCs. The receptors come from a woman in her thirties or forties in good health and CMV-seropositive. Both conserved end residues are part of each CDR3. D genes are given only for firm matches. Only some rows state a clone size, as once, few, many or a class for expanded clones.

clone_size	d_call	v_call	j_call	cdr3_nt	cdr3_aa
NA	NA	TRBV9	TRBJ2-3	TGTGCCAGCAGCGTAGGTGGGCGCACAGATACGCAGTATTTT	CASSVGGRTDTQYF
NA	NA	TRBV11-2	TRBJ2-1	TGTGCCAGCAGCTTAGCTCTGTCCAATGAGCAGTTCTTC	CASSLALSNEQFF
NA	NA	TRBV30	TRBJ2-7	TGTGCCTGGAGTGTGGGGAGAAACTCCTACGAGCAGTACTTC	CAWSVGRNSYEQYF
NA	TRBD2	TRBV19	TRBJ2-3	TGTGCCAGTAGCCCTGGACTAGCGGGAGGTTTGGGAGATACGCAGTATTTT	CASSPGLAGGLGDTQYF
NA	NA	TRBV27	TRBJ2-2	TGTGCCAGCGGGAGAGGACAGTACCCCGGGGAGCTGTTTTTT	CASGRGQYPGELFF
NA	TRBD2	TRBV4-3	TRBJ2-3	TGCGCCAGCAGCCAAGACGAGGGGGGGACTAGCGCGACAGATACGCAGTATTTT	CASSQDEGGTSATDTQYF
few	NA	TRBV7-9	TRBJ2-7	TGTGCCAGCAGCTTTCTTCTGGGAAGGGGGTACCGTCGGGGCGAGCAGTACTTC	CASSFLLGRGYRRGEQYF
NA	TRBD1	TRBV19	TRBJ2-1	TGTGCCAGTAGCCACGGGACAGGGGGGCGCAATGAGCAGTTCTTC	CASSHGTGGRNEQFF
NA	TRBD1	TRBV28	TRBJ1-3	TGTGCCAGCAGTTTATACGGGACAGGGAGAGGAAACACTATATATTTT	CASSLYGTGRGNTIYF
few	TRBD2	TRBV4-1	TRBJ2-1	TGCGCCAGCAGCCAAGACCCACTAGCGGGAGGGCTTACCATCTTC	CASSQDPLAGGLTIF
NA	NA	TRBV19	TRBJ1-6	TGTGCCAGTAGTTTGGGGAGTTCACCCCTCCACTTT	CASSLGSSPLHF
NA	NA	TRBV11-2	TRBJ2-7	TGTGCCAGCTCACCAGTAAAGGGGGAGGGAGTGCTCGAGCAGTACTTC	CASSPVKGEGVLEQYF
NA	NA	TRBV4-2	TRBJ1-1	TGTGCCAGCAGCCAGGTGGACAGAGAAGCTTTCTTT	CASSQVDREAFF
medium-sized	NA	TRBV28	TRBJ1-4	TGTGCCAGCAGCCGTACAACTAATGAAAAACTGTTTTTT	CASSRTTNEKLFF
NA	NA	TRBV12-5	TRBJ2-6	TGTGCTAGTGGTTTGGTAGCCCACTGGGCCAACGTCCTGACTTTC	CASGLVAHWANVLTF
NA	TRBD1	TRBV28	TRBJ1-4	TGTGCCAGCAGGTCCTACAGGGGCCCCGGTAATGAAAAACTGTTTTTT	CASRSYRGPGNEKLFF
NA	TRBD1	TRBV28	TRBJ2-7	TGTGCCAGCACCTTGGGGACAGGGGGCCAGGGGCAGTACTTC	CASTLGTGGQGQYF
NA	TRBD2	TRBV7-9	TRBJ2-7	TGTGCCAGCAGCTTAGAGTCCGCGGGAGGAGGCGAGCAGTACTTC	CASSLESAGGGEQYF
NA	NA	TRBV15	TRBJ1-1	TGTGCCACCAGCAGGGCCATTCTCCGGCAGGCCGTGAACACTGAAGCTTTCTTT	CATSRAILRQAVNTEAFF
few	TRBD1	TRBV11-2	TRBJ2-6	TGTGCCAGCAGCCACCCCGGGACAGGGGTCGATGGGGCCAACGTCCTGACTTTC	CASSHPGTGVDGANVLTF
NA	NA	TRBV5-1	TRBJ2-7	TGCGCCAGCAGCACTGACAGAACCTACGAGCAGTACTTC	CASSTDRTYEQYF
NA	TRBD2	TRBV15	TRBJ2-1	TGTGCCACCAGCAGAGAGGGGACTAGCGGGAACTACAATGAGCAGTTCTTC	CATSREGTSGNYNEQFF
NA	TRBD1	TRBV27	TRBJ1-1	TGTGCCAGCAGTTGGACAGGGACGTTTTTTACTGAAGCTTTCTTT	CASSWTGTFFTEAFF
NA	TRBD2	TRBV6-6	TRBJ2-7	TGTGCCAGCAGCCAGACCGGACGGGAGGAGTACTTC	CASSQTGREEYF
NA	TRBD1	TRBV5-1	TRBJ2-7	TGCGCCAGCAGCTGGACAGGGACAGCCTACGAGCAGTACTTC	CASSWTGTAYEQYF
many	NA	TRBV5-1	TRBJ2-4	TGCGCCAGCAGCTTGGGCCAGGGGGGCATTCAGTACTTC	CASSLGQGGIQYF
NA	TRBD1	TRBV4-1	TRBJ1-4	TGCGCCAGCAGCCAAGATCGGGACAGGGGGATTCCGCTGTTTTTT	CASSQDRDRGIPLFF
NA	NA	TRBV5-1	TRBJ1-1	TGCGCCAGCAGTGGGCAGGGTTTTATGAACACTGAAGCTTTCTTT	CASSGQGFMNTEAFF
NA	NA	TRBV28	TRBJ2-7	TGTGCCAGCGGACAAAACGAGCAGTACTTC	CASGQNEQYF
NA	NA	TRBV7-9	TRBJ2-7	TGTGCCAGCAGCTCCCCAGTTCAAGCGCTGAGCTCCTACGAGCAGTACTTC	CASSSPVQALSSYEQYF
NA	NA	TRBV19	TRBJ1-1	TGTGCCAGTAGGGACAGCCCTGAAGCTTTCTTT	CASRDSPEAFF
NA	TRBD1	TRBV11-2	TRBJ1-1	TGTGCCAGCAGCTTAGATCTGAGGACAGGGAGCACTGAAGCTTTCTTT	CASSLDLRTGSTEAFF
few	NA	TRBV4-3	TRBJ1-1	TGCGCCAGCAGCTGGGACCGGGGGGGGACTGAAGCTTTCTTT	CASSWDRGGTEAFF
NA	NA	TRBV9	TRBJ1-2	TGTGCCAGCAGCGTAGCTACGGGCAGGGGCTATGGCTACACCTTC	CASSVATGRGYGYTF
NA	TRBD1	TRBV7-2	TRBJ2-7	TGTGCCAGCAGCTTAGCAGGACAGGGGTCTTACGAGCAGTACTTC	CASSLAGQGSYEQYF
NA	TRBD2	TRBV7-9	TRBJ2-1	TGTGCCAGCAGCTTAGTCCCCCTTGCGGGAGGGAAGAGTGAGCAGTTCTTC	CASSLVPLAGGKSEQFF
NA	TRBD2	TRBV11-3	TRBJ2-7	TGTGCCAGCAGCCAAGCTAGCGGGGGGACAGGGCAGTACTTC	CASSQASGGTGQYF
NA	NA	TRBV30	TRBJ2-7	TGTGCCTGGAAGTTCGGGGGAATGGGCACCTACGAGCAGTACTTC	CAWKFGGMGTYEQYF
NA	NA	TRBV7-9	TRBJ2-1	TGTTCCTCGTCTAGGCTTGATGGCAATGAGCAGTTCTTC	CSSSRLDGNEQFF
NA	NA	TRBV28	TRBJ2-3	TGTGCCAGCAAACGGGCGGACTACACAGATACGCAGTATTTT	CASKRADYTDTQYF
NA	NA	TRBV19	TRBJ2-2	TGTGCCAGTAGTATCGGACAGTACACCGGGGAGCTGTTTTTT	CASSIGQYTGELFF
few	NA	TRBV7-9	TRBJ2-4	TGTGCCAGCAGCCCAGACTATTTTATAATTCAGTACTTC	CASSPDYFIIQYF
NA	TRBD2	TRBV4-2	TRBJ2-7	TGTGCCAGCAGAAAGGAGGTGTCAGCGGGAGGGCCAGGAACGGTCGAGCAGTGCTTC	CASRKEVSAGGPGTVEQCF
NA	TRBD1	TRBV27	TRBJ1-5	TGTGCCAGCAGTTTTACGACAGGGGGCAGCCAGCCCCAGCATTTT	CASSFTTGGSQPQHF
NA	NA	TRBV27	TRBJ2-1	TGTGCCAGCAGTTTCCGGAGGCAGGGGCACAATGAGCAGTTCTTC	CASSFRRQGHNEQFF
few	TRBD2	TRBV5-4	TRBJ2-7	TGTGCCAGCAGCTGGGGAGCGGGAAACTACGAGCAGTACTTC	CASSWGAGNYEQYF
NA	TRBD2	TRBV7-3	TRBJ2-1	TGTGCCAGCAGCCGGACTAGCGGGGGCAATGAGCAGTTCTTC	CASSRTSGGNEQFF
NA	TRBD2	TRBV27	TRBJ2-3	TGTGCCAGCAGTTTATCGAGGACTAGCGGTTCAGATACGCAGTATTTT	CASSLSRTSGSDTQYF
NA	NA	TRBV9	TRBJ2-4	TGTGCCAGCAGCCCCGAGCTGGGCGTTTTGGCCCCGGCCAACATTCAGTACTTC	CASSPELGVLAPANIQYF